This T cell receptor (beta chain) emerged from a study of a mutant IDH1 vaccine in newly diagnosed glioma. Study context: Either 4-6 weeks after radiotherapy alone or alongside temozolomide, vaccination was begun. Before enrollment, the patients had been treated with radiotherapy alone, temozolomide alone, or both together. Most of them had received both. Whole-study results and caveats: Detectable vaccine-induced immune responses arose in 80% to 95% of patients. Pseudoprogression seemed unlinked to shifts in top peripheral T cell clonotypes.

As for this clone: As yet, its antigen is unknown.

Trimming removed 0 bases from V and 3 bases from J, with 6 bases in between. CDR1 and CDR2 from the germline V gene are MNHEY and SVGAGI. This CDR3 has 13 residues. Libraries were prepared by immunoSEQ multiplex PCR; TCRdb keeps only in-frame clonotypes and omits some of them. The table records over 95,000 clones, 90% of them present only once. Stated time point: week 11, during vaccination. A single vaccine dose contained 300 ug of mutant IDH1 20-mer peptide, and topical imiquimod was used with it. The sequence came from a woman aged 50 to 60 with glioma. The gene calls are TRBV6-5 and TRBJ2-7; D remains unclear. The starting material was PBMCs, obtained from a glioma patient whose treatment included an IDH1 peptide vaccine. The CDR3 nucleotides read TGTGCCAGCAGTTACTCAGAAGGCTACGAGCAGTACTTC. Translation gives CASSYSEGYEQYF.